The clone carrying this TCR beta chain was found a few times. The data were obtained in a study of CD8 T cells in ankylosing spondylitis. Between the trimmed V and J ends, which lost 2 bases and 3 bases, there was a span of 12 bases. This CDR3 comprises 14 residues. In germline, CDR1 is SGHKS, CDR2 YYEKEE (reference sequence). TCRdb reprocessed the 5' RACE reads via MiXCR and lists one record per CDR3 protein. Here the sample spans roughly 130,000 distinct CDR3 sequences, approximately 10% being singletons. This chain uses TRBV5-5 with TRBJ2-7, with D unclear. This clonotype originated in a male donor with ankylosing spondylitis or in good health (not recorded which). The material sequenced was blood, either unsorted or a sorted T cell fraction (not recorded which). The CDR3 sequence: CASSLSGTSYEQYF. The CDR3 region has the DNA TGTGCCAGCAGCTTAAGTGGCACAAGCTACGAGCAGTACTTC.